The source of this T cell receptor (beta chain) is a study of blood T cell repertoires in COVID-19. Overall study: The study drew acute and convalescent COVID-19 samples from the United States, Italy and Spain. Sources were T cells, B-cell-depleted T cells, or PBMCs; the material itself was cDNA or gDNA.

Looked up from germline, CDR1 is PRHDT and CDR2 is FYEKMQ (reference sequence). The V and J ends lost 3 bases and 7 bases respectively, with 10 bases between them. The CDR3 totals 14 residues. In the study's own analysis: By means of reference gene primer amplification, nucleated cell counts were estimated. Repertoires were generated with immunoSEQ multiplex PCR, while TCRdb's copy carries only in-frame clones and drops some. Clonal size and the V and J genes are those of that table, whereas D and trimming came from the DNA. This repertoire shows 200,000 to 300,000 clones, about 85% found once; its top ten account for approximately 3.3%.

Sample: peripheral blood. The source is a man aged 18-30 years with active or convalescent COVID-19. V and J are TRBV13 and TRBJ1-6; D gene unclear. DNA for the CDR3: TGTGCCAGCAGCTTTAATCCCGAGAATTCACCCCTCCACTTT. Translating it yields CASSFNPENSPLHF.